The 15 T cell receptor beta chains below all came from one sample that was sequenced in a study of T cell clusters in autoimmune cytopenias. TRB was amplified from roughly 250 ng of peripheral blood genomic DNA per sample. TRB rearrangements were amplified by touch-down multiplex PCR with mixed TRB-A/B primers. TCRdb re-called the multiplex PCR reads and shows each CDR3 protein once, DNA omitted. The listing records over a thousand distinct CDR3 sequences. Sequenced sample: peripheral blood. The receptors originated from a human donor with an autoimmune cytopenia or autoimmune hepatitis (not recorded which).

By frequency, this clonotype is medium-sized (0.01 to 0.1%). This CDR3 reads CASSRDSEKLFF. The chain combines TRBV7-9 with TRBJ1-4. CDR3 length equals 12 residues. CDR1 is SEHNR and CDR2 is FQNEAQ in the germline V gene (reference sequence).

This clonotype registers medium-sized by frequency. The rearrangement joins TRBV18 to TRBJ1-1; absent DNA, TCRdb's TRBD1 call cannot be checked. The germline gives CDR1 KGHSH, CDR2 LQKENI. This CDR3 is 13 amino acids long. This CDR3 reads CASSAQRDVEAFF.

This clonotype is classed as large (0.1 to 1%) by frequency. The chain joins TRBV29-1 to TRBJ1-1; TCRdb designates TRBD1, a call that cannot be tested without DNA. The CDR3 is 14 residues long. CDR1 is SQVTM and CDR2 is ANQGSEA in the germline V gene. This CDR3 reads CSVNHRQAVIGAFF.

The chain is built from TRBV20-1 and TRBJ1-2. Per germline, CDR1 DFQATT and CDR2 SNEGSKA (reference sequence). The CDR3 consists of 14 residues. This chain's CDR3 is CSARESIQIYGYTF.

This clonotype shows up as hyperexpanded by frequency. The chain links TRBV19 to TRBJ2-1; TCRdb's assignment of TRBD2 cannot be checked, as there is no DNA. The germline V gene has CDR1 LNHDA and CDR2 SQIVND (reference sequence). The CDR3 totals 15 residues. The CDR3 reads CASSITSGLYNEQFF.

This clonotype is classed as medium-sized by frequency. This chain links TRBV6-6 with TRBJ1-5; TCRdb indicates TRBD1, and absent DNA this call remains unverified. CDR3 length: 14 residues. The germline gives CDR1 MNHNY, CDR2 SVGAGI (reference sequence). CDR3 sequence: CASSTADSTGAQHF.

This clonotype registers medium-sized by frequency. The J gene is TRBJ1-2, the V gene TRBV7-9; no DNA is available, so the TRBD1 call from TCRdb remains unchecked. The CDR3 is made up of 12 amino acids. The germline CDR1 and CDR2 sequences are SEHNR and FQNEAQ (reference sequence). The CDR3 spells CASSQDGAGYTF.

In terms of frequency, this clonotype is medium-sized (0.01 to 0.1%). The rearrangement joins TRBV18 to TRBJ1-2; as DNA is missing, the TRBD1 call by TCRdb cannot be tested. Germline V gene lookup returns CDR1 KGHSH and CDR2 LQKENI. The CDR3 is 15 residues long. This chain's CDR3 is CASSPPSRAREGYTF.

The genes are TRBV12-3 or TRBV12-4 and TRBJ2-3. The CDR3 is 12 amino acids. The CDR3 reads CASSLVADTQYF.

The chain uses TRBV2 and TRBJ1-1; the TRBD1 assignment by TCRdb is unverifiable without DNA. The germline gives CDR1 SNHLY, CDR2 FYNNEI. The CDR3 is 15 residues long. The CDR3 region is CASSVQAGSGTEAFF.

This sequence joins TRBV2 and TRBJ1-2; as DNA is missing, the TRBD1 call by TCRdb cannot be tested. The V gene's germline CDR1 is SNHLY and CDR2 FYNNEI. The CDR3 is 14 residues long. The CDR3 loop reads CASRTGGADYGYTF.

Frequency places this clonotype as medium-sized (0.01 to 0.1%). This sequence joins TRBV5-1 and TRBJ1-1. Germline V gene sequence: CDR1 SGHRS, CDR2 YFSETQ. This CDR3 has 15 residues. The chain's CDR3 is CASSLSPGADTEAFF.

This clonotype is deemed medium-sized by its frequency. The chain is built from TRBV5-4 and TRBJ2-3. The CDR3 is made up of 15 amino acids. Looked up from germline, CDR1 is SGHNT and CDR2 is YYREEE (reference sequence). The CDR3 here is CASSLARPTTDTQYF.

Judged by frequency, this clonotype is medium-sized. This chain uses TRBV5-1 with TRBJ2-2; without DNA, the TCRdb call of TRBD1 cannot be checked. CDR1 is SGHRS, CDR2 YFSETQ, per germline. This CDR3 is built from 15 residues. CDR3 in amino acids: CASSLTGWGTGELFF.

Considering frequency, this clonotype is medium-sized (0.01 to 0.1%). CDR3: CASTQSEAGYTF. The gene calls are TRBV6-6 and TRBJ1-2; TCRdb calls TRBD1, which cannot be checked without DNA. Germline V gives CDR1 MNHNY, CDR2 SVGAGI (reference sequence). The CDR3 consists of 12 residues.